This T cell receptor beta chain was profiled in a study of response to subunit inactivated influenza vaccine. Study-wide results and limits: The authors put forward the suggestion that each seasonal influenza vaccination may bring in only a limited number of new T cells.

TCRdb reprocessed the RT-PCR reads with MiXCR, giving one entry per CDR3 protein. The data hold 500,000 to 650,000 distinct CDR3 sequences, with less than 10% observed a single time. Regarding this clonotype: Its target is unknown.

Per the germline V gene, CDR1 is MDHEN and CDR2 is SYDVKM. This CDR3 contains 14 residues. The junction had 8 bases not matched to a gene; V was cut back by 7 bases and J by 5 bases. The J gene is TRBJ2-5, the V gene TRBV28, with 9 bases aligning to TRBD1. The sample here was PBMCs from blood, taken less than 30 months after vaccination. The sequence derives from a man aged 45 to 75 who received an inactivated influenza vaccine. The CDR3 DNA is TGTGCCAGCATGGGCCGGGACAGGGTGGAGACCCAGTACTTC. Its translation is CASMGRDRVETQYF.